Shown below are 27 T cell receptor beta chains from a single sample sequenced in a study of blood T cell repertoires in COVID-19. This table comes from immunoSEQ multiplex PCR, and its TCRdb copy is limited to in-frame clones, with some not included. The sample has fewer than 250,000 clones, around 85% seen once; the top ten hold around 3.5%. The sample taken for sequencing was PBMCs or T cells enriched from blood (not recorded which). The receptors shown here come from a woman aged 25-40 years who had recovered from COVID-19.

The CDR3 region has the DNA TGTGCCAGTTCCACTACAGGGGGACGCGCTGAAGCTTTCTTT. Its translation is CASSTTGGRAEAFF. The gene calls are TRBV18 and TRBJ1-1; 8 bases match TRBD1. The CDR3 covers 14 residues. V shed 9 bases, J shed 6 bases, and the junction held 12 bases outside the gene matches. Germline loops: CDR1 KGHSH, CDR2 LQKENI. Combining the CDR3 with reference TRBV18 and TRBJ1-1 gives the whole variable domain NAGVMQNPRHLVRRRGQEARLRCSPMKGHSHVYWYRQLPEEGLKFMVYLQKENIIDESGMPKERFSAEFPKEGPSILRIQQVVRGDSAAYFCASSTTGGRAEAFFGQGTRLTVV.

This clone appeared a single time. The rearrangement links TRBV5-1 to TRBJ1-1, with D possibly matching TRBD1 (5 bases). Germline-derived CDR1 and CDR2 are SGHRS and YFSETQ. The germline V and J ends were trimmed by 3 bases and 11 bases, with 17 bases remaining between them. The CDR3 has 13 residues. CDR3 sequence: CASSSGETPRAFF. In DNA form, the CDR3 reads TGCGCCAGCAGCTCGGGGGAGACCCCCCGGGCTTTCTTT.

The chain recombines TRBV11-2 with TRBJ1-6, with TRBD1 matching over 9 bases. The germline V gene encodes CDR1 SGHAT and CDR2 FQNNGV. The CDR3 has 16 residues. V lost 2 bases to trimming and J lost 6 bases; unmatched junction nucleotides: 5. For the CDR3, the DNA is TGTGCCAGCAGCTTAATAGGGGGACAGGGTAATTCACCCCTCCACTTT. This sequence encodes CASSLIGGQGNSPLHF.

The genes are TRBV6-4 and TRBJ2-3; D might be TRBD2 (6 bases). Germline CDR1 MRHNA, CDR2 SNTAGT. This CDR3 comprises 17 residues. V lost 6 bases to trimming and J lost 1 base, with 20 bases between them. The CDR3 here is CASSPLGLPRGTDTQYF. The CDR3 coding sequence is TGTGCCAGCAGCCCTCTGGGACTCCCGAGGGGCACAGATACGCAGTATTTT.

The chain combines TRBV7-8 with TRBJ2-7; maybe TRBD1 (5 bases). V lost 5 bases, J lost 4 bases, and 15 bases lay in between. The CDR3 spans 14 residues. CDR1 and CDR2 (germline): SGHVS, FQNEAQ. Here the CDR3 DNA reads TGTGCCAGCAGCGAATTGGGCAGGGCTTACGAGCAGTACTTC. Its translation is CASSELGRAYEQYF. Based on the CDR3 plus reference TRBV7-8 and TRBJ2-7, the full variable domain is GAGVSQSPRYKVAKRGQDVALRCDPISGHVSLFWYQQALGQGPEFLTYFQNEAQLDKSGLPSDRFFAERPEGSVSTLKIQRTQQEDSAVYLCASSELGRAYEQYFGPGTRLTVT.

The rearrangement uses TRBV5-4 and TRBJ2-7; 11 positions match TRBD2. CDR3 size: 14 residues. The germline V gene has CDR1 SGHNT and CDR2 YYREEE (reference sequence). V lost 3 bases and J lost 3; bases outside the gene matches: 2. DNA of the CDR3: TGTGCCAGCAGCTCTAGCGGGAGGTACTACGAGCAGTACTTC. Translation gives CASSSSGRYYEQYF.

The CDR3 bases are TGCGCCAGCAGCTTGGGACTCCTCTCCTACAATGAGCAGTTCTTC. The encoded protein is CASSLGLLSYNEQFF. The chain combines TRBV5-1 with TRBJ2-1; D is undetermined. The CDR3 is made up of 15 amino acids. Germline loops: CDR1 SGHRS, CDR2 YFSETQ. The ends were cut back, 0 bases at V and 0 bases at J, with 7 bases in the middle.

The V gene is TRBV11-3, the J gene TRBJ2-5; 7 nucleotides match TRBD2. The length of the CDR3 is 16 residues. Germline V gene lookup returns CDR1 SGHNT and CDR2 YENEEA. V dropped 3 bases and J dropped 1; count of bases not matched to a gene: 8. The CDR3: CASSFSSGDPQETQYF. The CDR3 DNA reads TGTGCCAGCAGCTTTTCTAGCGGAGACCCCCAAGAGACCCAGTACTTC.

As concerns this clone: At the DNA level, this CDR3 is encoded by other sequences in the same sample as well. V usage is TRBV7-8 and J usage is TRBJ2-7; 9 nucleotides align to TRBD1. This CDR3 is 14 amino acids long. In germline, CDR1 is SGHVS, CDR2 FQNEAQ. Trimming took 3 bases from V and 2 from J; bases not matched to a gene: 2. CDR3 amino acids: CASSFGTGTYEQYV. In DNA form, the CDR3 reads TGTGCCAGCAGCTTCGGGACAGGGACCTACGAGCAGTACGTC.

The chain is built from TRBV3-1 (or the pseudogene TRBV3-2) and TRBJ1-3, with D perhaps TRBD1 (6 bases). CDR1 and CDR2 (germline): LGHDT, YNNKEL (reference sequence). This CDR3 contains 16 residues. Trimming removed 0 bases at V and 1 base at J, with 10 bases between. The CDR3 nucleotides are TGTGCCAGCAGCCAAGACCCGACAGGTTCTGGAAACACCATATATTTT. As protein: CASSQDPTGSGNTIYF.

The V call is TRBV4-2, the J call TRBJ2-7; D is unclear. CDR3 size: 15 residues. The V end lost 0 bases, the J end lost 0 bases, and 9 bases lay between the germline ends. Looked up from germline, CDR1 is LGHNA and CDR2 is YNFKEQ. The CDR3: CASSQERLNSYEQYF. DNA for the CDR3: TGTGCCAGCAGCCAAGAGCGACTGAACTCCTACGAGCAGTACTTC.

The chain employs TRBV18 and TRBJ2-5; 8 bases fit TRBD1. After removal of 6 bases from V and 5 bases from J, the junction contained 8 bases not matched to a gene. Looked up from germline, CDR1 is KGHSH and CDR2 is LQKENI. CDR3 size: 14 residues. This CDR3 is CASSIQGAWETQYF. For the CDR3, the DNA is TGTGCCAGCTCCATTCAGGGGGCATGGGAGACCCAGTACTTC.

DNA of the CDR3: TGTGCCAGCAGCGTAGTGGAACTAGCGGGAGGGGAGCAGTACTTC. It translates to CASSVVELAGGEQYF. The genes are TRBV9 and TRBJ2-7; 13 nucleotides agree with TRBD2. The CDR3 consists of 15 residues. The V gene's germline CDR1 is SGDLS and CDR2 YYNGEE. V lost 0 bases to trimming and J lost 7 bases; unmatched junction nucleotides: 4.

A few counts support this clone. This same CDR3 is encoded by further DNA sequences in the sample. CDR3 in amino acids: CASSPSGGDTEAFF. CDR3 nucleotides: TGCGCCAGCAGCCCTTCCGGAGGGGACACTGAAGCTTTCTTT. The chain carries TRBV5-1 and TRBJ1-1; the D gene is possibly TRBD1 (5 bases). The CDR3 runs to 14 residues. CDR1 and CDR2 from the germline V gene are SGHRS and YFSETQ. The V end was cut by 4 bases, the J end by 3 bases, with 13 bases between.

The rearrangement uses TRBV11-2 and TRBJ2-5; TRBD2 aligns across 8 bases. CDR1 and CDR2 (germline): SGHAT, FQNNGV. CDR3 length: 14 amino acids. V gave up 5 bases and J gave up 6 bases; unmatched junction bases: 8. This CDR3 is CASSAGLVEKTQYF. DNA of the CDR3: TGTGCCAGCAGCGCGGGACTAGTAGAAAAGACCCAGTACTTC.

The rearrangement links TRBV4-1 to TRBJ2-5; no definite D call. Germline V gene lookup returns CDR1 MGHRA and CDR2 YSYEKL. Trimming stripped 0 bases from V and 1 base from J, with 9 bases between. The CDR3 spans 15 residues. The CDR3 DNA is TGCGCCAGCAGCCAAGAAATCAGGCTCCAAGAGACCCAGTACTTC. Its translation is CASSQEIRLQETQYF.

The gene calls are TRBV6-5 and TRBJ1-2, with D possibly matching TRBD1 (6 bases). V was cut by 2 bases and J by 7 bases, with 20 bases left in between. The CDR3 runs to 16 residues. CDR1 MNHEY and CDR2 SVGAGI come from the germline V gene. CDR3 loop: CASSYTGTLARFGYTF. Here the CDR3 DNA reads TGTGCCAGCAGTTACACAGGGACCCTCGCGCGCTTTGGCTACACCTTC.

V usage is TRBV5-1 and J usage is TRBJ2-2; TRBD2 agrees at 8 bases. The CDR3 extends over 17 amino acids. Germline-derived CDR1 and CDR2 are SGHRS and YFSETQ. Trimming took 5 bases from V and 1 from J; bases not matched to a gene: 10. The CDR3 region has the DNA TGCGCCAGCAGGACCGGGGGGGCGAATATGAACACCGGGGAGCTGTTTTTT. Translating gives CASRTGGANMNTGELFF.

The CDR3: CASSLDSLTPQHF. CDR3 DNA: TGCGCCAGCAGCTTGGACAGTCTAACGCCCCAGCATTTT. The rearrangement links TRBV5-1 to TRBJ1-5, with D hard to call. The CDR3 is made up of 13 amino acids. From germline, CDR1 is SGHRS and CDR2 YFSETQ. Trimming left V 0 bases short and J 9 bases short, with 10 bases between.

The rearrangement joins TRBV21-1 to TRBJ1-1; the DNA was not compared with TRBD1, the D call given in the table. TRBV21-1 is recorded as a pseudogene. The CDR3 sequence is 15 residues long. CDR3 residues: CASINRPGWDTEAFF. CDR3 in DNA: TGTGCCAGCATCAACAGGCCAGGGTGGGACACTGAAGCTTTCTTT.

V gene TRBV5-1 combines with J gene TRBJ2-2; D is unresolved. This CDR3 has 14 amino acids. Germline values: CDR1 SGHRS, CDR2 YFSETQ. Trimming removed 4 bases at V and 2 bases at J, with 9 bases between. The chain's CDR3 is CASSPRINTGELFF. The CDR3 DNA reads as TGCGCCAGCAGCCCCCGTATCAACACCGGGGAGCTGTTTTTT.

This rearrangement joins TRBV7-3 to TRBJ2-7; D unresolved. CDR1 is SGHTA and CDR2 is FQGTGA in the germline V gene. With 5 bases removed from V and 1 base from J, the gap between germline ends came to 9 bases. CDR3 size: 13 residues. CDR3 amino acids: CASSLRQSYEQYF. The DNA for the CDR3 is TGTGCCAGCAGCCTTCGACAATCCTACGAGCAGTACTTC.

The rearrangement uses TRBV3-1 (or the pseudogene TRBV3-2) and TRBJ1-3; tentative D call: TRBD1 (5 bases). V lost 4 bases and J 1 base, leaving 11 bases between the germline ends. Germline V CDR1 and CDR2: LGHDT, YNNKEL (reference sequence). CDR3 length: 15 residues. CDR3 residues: CASSPHRISGNTIYF. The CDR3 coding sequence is TGTGCCAGCAGCCCACACAGGATTTCTGGAAACACCATATATTTT.

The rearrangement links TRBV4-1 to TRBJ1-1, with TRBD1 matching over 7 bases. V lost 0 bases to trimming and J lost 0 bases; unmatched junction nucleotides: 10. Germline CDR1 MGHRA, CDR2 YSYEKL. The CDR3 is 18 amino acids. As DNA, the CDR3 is TGCGCCAGCAGCCAAGACCCATCCAGGGGGTCTCTGAACACTGAAGCTTTCTTT. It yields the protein CASSQDPSRGSLNTEAFF.

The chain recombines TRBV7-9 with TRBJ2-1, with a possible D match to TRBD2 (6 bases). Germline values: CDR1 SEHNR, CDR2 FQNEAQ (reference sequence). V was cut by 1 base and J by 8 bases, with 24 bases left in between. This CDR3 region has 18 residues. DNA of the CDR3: TGTGCCAGCAGCTTAGTTAAGGGCCCGGGACTTCTTGGGGATGAGCAGTTCTTC. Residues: CASSLVKGPGLLGDEQFF.

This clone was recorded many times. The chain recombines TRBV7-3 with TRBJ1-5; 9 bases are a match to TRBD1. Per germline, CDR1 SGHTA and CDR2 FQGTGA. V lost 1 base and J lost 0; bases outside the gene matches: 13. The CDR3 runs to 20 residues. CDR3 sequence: CASSLRLRDRVDDSNQPQHF. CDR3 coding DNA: TGTGCCAGCAGCTTAAGACTTCGGGACAGGGTAGATGATAGCAATCAGCCCCAGCATTTT.

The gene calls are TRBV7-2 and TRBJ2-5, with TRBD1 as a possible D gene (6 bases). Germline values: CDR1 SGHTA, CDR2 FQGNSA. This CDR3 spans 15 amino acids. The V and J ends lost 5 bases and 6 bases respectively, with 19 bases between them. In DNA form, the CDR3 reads TGTGCCAGCAGCCCTCTAGGGGGAGCGGCAAAGACCCAGTACTTC. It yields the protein CASSPLGGAAKTQYF.